A single sample is the source of the 31 T cell receptor beta chains below, sequenced in a study of identical twins. Each CDR3 protein gets one entry after TCRdb re-called the 5' RACE reads with MiXCR. The data hold around 570,000 distinct CDR3 sequences, with more than 9% observed a single time. These same data were also listed under a study on yellow fever vaccine responses in identical twins.

Source material: PBMCs. Receptors were obtained from a woman between 18 and 30 years old in good health.

This clonotype came up many times. This chain connects TRBV4-1 to TRBJ2-7; maybe TRBD1 (6 bases). The CDR3 is made up of 17 amino acids. Germline loops: CDR1 MGHRA, CDR2 YSYEKL. Trimming left V 3 bases short and J 3 bases short, with 21 bases between. This CDR3 is CASSHESSRGNLYEQYF. Here the CDR3 DNA reads TGCGCCAGCAGCCATGAATCTTCCAGGGGAAACCTCTACGAGCAGTACTTC.

This clonotype was detected a few times. The V call is TRBV5-1, the J call TRBJ2-2; D is perhaps TRBD2 (5 bases). The ends were cut back, 4 bases at V and 4 bases at J, with 20 bases in the middle. Germline V CDR1 and CDR2: SGHRS, YFSETQ. The CDR3 is 17 amino acids. The CDR3 region is CASSPTRVAPGTGELFF. The CDR3 DNA sequence: TGCGCCAGCAGCCCCACTAGGGTGGCCCCAGGCACCGGGGAGCTGTTTTTT.

This clonotype came up a few times. This rearrangement joins TRBV7-8 to TRBJ1-6; 8 bases are shared with TRBD1. Germline CDR1 reads SGHVS; CDR2 reads FQNEAQ. This CDR3 has 15 residues. Trimming at V came to 3 bases and at J to 10 bases, leaving 8 bases not matched to a gene. CDR3 region: CASSLKGQGNSPLHF. CDR3 nucleotides: TGTGCCAGCAGCTTGAAAGGACAGGGCAACTCACCCCTCCACTTT.

This clonotype was counted ten times or more. The chain uses TRBV24-1 and TRBJ2-7; D gene unclear. V lost 1 base to trimming and J lost 7 bases, with 4 bases between them. The CDR3 spans 11 residues. Germline CDR1 reads KGHDR; CDR2 reads SFDVKD. CDR3 sequence (DNA): TGTGCCACCAGTGATTTCGGGGAGCAGTACTTC. It translates to CATSDFGEQYF.

The chain recombines TRBV11-1 with TRBJ2-2, with D maybe TRBD2 (5 bases). Germline CDR1 reads SGHAT; CDR2 reads FQDESV (reference sequence). Trimming pared 5 bases from V and 5 bases from J, leaving 12 bases between. The CDR3 totals 14 residues. The CDR3 DNA reads as TGTGCCAGCAGCCCCGGGATAGAGACCGGGGAGCTGTTTTTT. It encodes CASSPGIETGELFF. Together with reference TRBV11-1 and TRBJ2-2, the CDR3 gives the full variable domain: EAEVAQSPRYKITEKSQAVAFWCDPISGHATLYWYRQILGQGPELLVQFQDESVVDDSQLPKDRFSAERLKGVDSTLKIQPAELGDSAMYLCASSPGIETGELFFGEGSRLTVL.

The genes are TRBV25-1 and TRBJ2-7, with 7 bases fitting TRBD1. The CDR3 loop spans 13 amino acids. Germline lookup yields CDR1 MGHDK and CDR2 SYGVNS. The V segment lost 2 bases and the J segment 6 bases; nucleotides outside the gene matches: 4. In DNA form, the CDR3 reads TGTGCCAGCAGTGAACGGGACAGTTCCGAGCAGTACTTC. Translating gives CASSERDSSEQYF.

This clonotype occurred a few times. The CDR3 coding sequence is TGTGCCAGCAGCCCCCAAACAGGGGCCCTCTACGAGCAGTACTTC. This encodes CASSPQTGALYEQYF. This chain connects TRBV11-1 to TRBJ2-7; 7 nucleotides align to TRBD1. The germline CDR1 and CDR2 sequences are SGHAT and FQDESV (reference sequence). This CDR3 region has 15 residues. With 5 bases clipped from V and 3 bases from J, the junction kept 10 bases outside the gene matches.

This clonotype was counted at least ten times. The chain joins TRBV12-3 or TRBV12-4 to TRBJ2-2; D ambiguous. V was trimmed by 4 bases and J by 6 bases, leaving 18 bases between them. This CDR3 has 16 amino acids. DNA of the CDR3: TGTGCCAGCAGTTCGGCCCCTTTATCCCGCGCCGGGGAGCTGTTTTTT. Protein product: CASSSAPLSRAGELFF.

V gene TRBV12-3 or TRBV12-4 combines with J gene TRBJ2-7; 10 bases agree with TRBD2. This CDR3 is built from 18 residues. In DNA, the CDR3 is TGTACCTGCAGTTTCGGTAGCGGGGGGTTGGTCATTGGCTACGAGCAGTACTTC. This sequence encodes CTCSFGSGGLVIGYEQYF.

This clonotype has just a few counts. The rearrangement uses TRBV7-3 and TRBJ1-1; maybe TRBD1 (5 bases). V dropped 5 bases and J dropped 1 base, with 11 bases sitting between them. From germline, CDR1 is SGHTA and CDR2 FQGTGA. The CDR3 is 14 amino acids. The CDR3 reads CASSLRTTNTEAFF. CDR3 in DNA: TGTGCCAGCAGCCTCCGGACAACGAACACTGAAGCTTTCTTT.

This clonotype turned up a few times. The V and J genes are TRBV4-3 and TRBJ2-7; 12 bases line up with TRBD1. Unmatched junction bases numbered 4, after V lost 4 bases and J lost 6 bases. Germline values: CDR1 LGHNA, CDR2 YSLEER. The CDR3 consists of 14 residues. CDR3 region: CASSPGQGAFEQYF. CDR3 sequence (DNA): TGCGCCAGCAGCCCGGGACAGGGGGCGTTCGAGCAGTACTTC.

CDR3 coding DNA: TGCAGTGCTAGAGTTCTAGTTGGGAGACAGGGACCCTACGAGCAGTACTTC. Translating it yields CSARVLVGRQGPYEQYF. This chain links TRBV20-1 with TRBJ2-7; 7 positions agree with TRBD1. The CDR3 has 17 residues. J gave up 2 bases and V 1 base, and 14 bases lay outside the gene matches. CDR1 is DFQATT, CDR2 SNEGSKA, per germline (reference sequence).

At least ten counts were recorded for this clonotype. This chain connects TRBV12-3 or TRBV12-4 to TRBJ2-2; the D is unclear. The V and J ends lost 2 bases and 4 bases respectively, with 8 bases between them. The CDR3 consists of 14 residues. In DNA, the CDR3 is TGTGCCAGCAGTTTACAGCGCAGCACCGGGGAGCTGTTTTTT. This sequence encodes CASSLQRSTGELFF.

This clonotype was detected only a few times. The chain uses TRBV12-3 or TRBV12-4 and TRBJ2-2; D is tentatively TRBD1 or TRBD2 (7 bases each). The CDR3 is made up of 16 amino acids. Trimming left V 5 bases short and J 3 bases short, with 16 bases between. The CDR3 DNA reads TGTGCCAGCAGTCGCGGGGAGGGGGCGGACACCGGGGAGCTGTTTTTT. Translation: CASSRGEGADTGELFF.

There are many counts of this clonotype. The chain uses TRBV5-6 and TRBJ2-3; 9 bases fit TRBD1. The V gene's germline CDR1 is SGHDT and CDR2 YYEEEE. This CDR3 has 17 amino acids. The J segment lost 5 bases and the V segment lost 1 base, leaving 11 bases of the junction unmatched. CDR3 protein: CASSLSYGDRDEDTQYF. In DNA form, the CDR3 reads TGTGCCAGCAGCTTGTCTTATGGGGACAGGGACGAAGATACGCAGTATTTT.

At least ten counts were recorded for this clonotype. V and J are TRBV12-3 or TRBV12-4 and TRBJ1-5, with unresolved D. V lost 6 bases, J lost 0 bases, and 12 bases lay in between. CDR3 length: 15 amino acids. The CDR3 is CASSPDGDSNQPQHF. CDR3 nucleotide sequence: TGTGCCAGCAGCCCCGACGGGGATAGCAATCAGCCCCAGCATTTT.

This clonotype was seen only a few times. The V gene is TRBV3-1, the J gene TRBJ2-5, with D unresolved. CDR1 and CDR2 from the germline V gene are LGHDT and YNNKEL (reference sequence). The CDR3 is 14 residues long. V shed 2 bases and J shed 5 bases, with 12 bases lying between them. In DNA, the CDR3 is TGTGCCAGCAGCCAACTTCCGGTTGGGGAGACCCAGTACTTC. It encodes CASSQLPVGETQYF.

This clonotype was detected only a few times. The chain couples TRBV6-1 to TRBJ2-1; a possible D gene is TRBD2 (5 bases). The germline V gene has CDR1 MNHNS and CDR2 SASEGT. CDR3 length: 13 residues. V dropped 6 bases and J dropped 5 bases, with 11 bases sitting between them. CDR3 nucleotides: TGTGCCAGCAGCCTAGCCCTCGACAATGAGCAGTTCTTC. It encodes CASSLALDNEQFF.

The rearrangement links TRBV28 to TRBJ1-1; maybe TRBD1 (5 bases). The V gene's germline CDR1 is MDHEN and CDR2 SYDVKM. The V gene lost 10 bases and the J gene lost 0 bases, with 12 bases spanning the gap. The CDR3 spans 13 residues. CDR3 residues: CATYRGVNTEAFF. For the CDR3, the DNA is TGTGCCACCTACCGGGGGGTGAACACTGAAGCTTTCTTT. Full variable domain (missing parts from reference TRBV28 and TRBJ1-1): DVKVTQSSRYLVKRTGEKVFLECVQDMDHENMFWYRQDPGLGLRLIYFSYDVKMKEKGDIPEGYSVSREKKERFSLILESASTNQTSMYLCATYRGVNTEAFFGQGTRLTVV.

A few counts support this clonotype. V gene TRBV5-1 combines with J gene TRBJ2-3, with TRBD2 matching 12 bases. Trimming removed 0 bases from V and 5 bases from J; junction bases left unmatched: 7. The CDR3 runs to 17 residues. Germline values: CDR1 SGHRS, CDR2 YFSETQ. In nucleotides, the CDR3 is TGCGCCAGCAGCTTGGGAGTCCGACTAGCGGGGGAAGATACGCAGTATTTT. This encodes CASSLGVRLAGEDTQYF.

The V and J genes are TRBV28 and TRBJ1-2; no firm D call. CDR1 MDHEN and CDR2 SYDVKM come from the germline V gene. CDR3 length equals 13 residues. Between the trimmed V and J ends, which lost 4 bases and 4 bases, there was a span of 10 bases. CDR3 coding DNA: TGTGCCAGCAGTTCGGACGCTGCCTATGGCTACACCTTC. It codes for CASSSDAAYGYTF.

V is TRBV7-9 and J is TRBJ1-2; 7 bases match TRBD1. The CDR3 sequence is 14 residues long. Germline values: CDR1 SEHNR, CDR2 FQNEAQ (reference sequence). V shed 5 bases and J 2 bases; nucleotides not matched to a gene: 5. The CDR3 sequence: CASSRGQRNYGYTF. Written as DNA, the CDR3 is TGTGCCAGCAGCCGGGGACAGCGGAACTATGGCTACACCTTC.

The genes are TRBV5-6 and TRBJ2-5; D is possibly TRBD1 or TRBD2 (5 bases each). The CDR3 is 14 residues long. Between the trimmed V and J ends, which lost 2 bases and 3 bases, there was a span of 11 bases. Per germline, CDR1 SGHDT and CDR2 YYEEEE. The CDR3: CASSFFGDEETQYF. DNA of the CDR3: TGTGCCAGCAGCTTTTTCGGGGACGAAGAGACCCAGTACTTC.

This sequence joins TRBV11-2 and TRBJ2-1; the match to TRBD1 covers 7 bases. The CDR3 length is 18 residues. In germline, CDR1 is SGHAT, CDR2 FQNNGV. V was clipped by 5 bases and J by 2 bases; unmatched bases: 15. The CDR3 region is CASSARPPTGPTYNEQFF. CDR3 coding DNA: TGTGCCAGCAGCGCTCGCCCGCCGACAGGGCCAACCTACAATGAGCAGTTCTTC.

In this sample, this clonotype turned up a few times. Relative to the germline gene, one junction end is altered; a read error may explain this. CDR3 region: CATSDYKAGASHEQYF. The DNA for the CDR3 is TGTGCCACCAGTGATTACAAAGCGGGAGCCTCCCACGAGCAGTACTTC. This chain connects TRBV24-1 to TRBJ2-7; TRBD2 aligns across 8 bases. The CDR3 spans 16 residues. CDR1 KGHDR and CDR2 SFDVKD come from the germline V gene.

Only a few counts were recorded for this clonotype. The chain joins TRBV6-1 to TRBJ2-7; 8 nucleotides agree with TRBD1. Trimming cost V 4 bases and J 3 bases; bases outside gene matches: 2. This CDR3 has 13 amino acids. The germline V gene encodes CDR1 MNHNS and CDR2 SASEGT. The CDR3 loop is CASSADRGYEQYF. In DNA form, the CDR3 reads TGTGCCAGCAGTGCAGACAGGGGCTACGAGCAGTACTTC.

This clonotype showed up many times. The chain recombines TRBV10-3 with TRBJ2-1; TRBD2 matches at 11 bases. V lost 11 bases to trimming and J lost 0 bases; unmatched junction nucleotides: 15. The germline gives CDR1 ENHRY, CDR2 SYGVKD. The CDR3 covers 18 residues. The chain's CDR3 is CASLGSSGGDPSYNEQFF. DNA for the CDR3: TGTGCCTCCCTTGGGAGTAGCGGGGGGGATCCCTCCTACAATGAGCAGTTCTTC.

This clonotype was counted many times. The rearrangement links TRBV7-2 to TRBJ2-7; TRBD2 matches at 9 bases. Germline V lookup: CDR1 SGHTA, CDR2 FQGNSA. The CDR3 is 14 amino acids. V lost 9 bases to trimming and J lost 4 bases; unmatched junction nucleotides: 10. The CDR3 DNA follows: TGTGCCAGTAGTATAGCGGGAGAGGGTTACGAGCAGTACTTC. Translation: CASSIAGEGYEQYF.

Ten or more counts support this clonotype. The chain links TRBV5-6 to TRBJ1-2; possible D gene TRBD1, 6 bases. This CDR3 comprises 15 residues. V was pared by 0 bases and J by 5 bases, with 14 bases between. Germline CDR1 is SGHDT and CDR2 is YYEEEE. Here the CDR3 reads CASSLGPGGPYGYTF. The CDR3 region has the DNA TGTGCCAGCAGCTTGGGACCCGGGGGCCCATATGGCTACACCTTC.

The chain couples TRBV11-2 to TRBJ2-3; 7 bases align to TRBD2. V was pared by 5 bases and J by 2 bases, with 25 bases of the junction left unmatched. Per the germline V gene, CDR1 is SGHAT and CDR2 is FQNNGV. The CDR3 is 21 residues long. CDR3 sequence reads: CASSPSLSSGSRPSVTDTQYF. CDR3 nucleotides: TGTGCCAGCAGCCCCTCTCTCTCTAGCGGCTCCAGGCCGTCGGTCACAGATACGCAGTATTTT.

This clonotype has at least ten counts. The rearrangement uses TRBV20-1 and TRBJ2-3; the D is unclear. The CDR3 loop spans 14 amino acids. The germline CDR1 and CDR2 sequences are DFQATT and SNEGSKA (reference sequence). V dropped 8 bases and J dropped 2 bases, with 17 bases sitting between them. DNA of the CDR3: TGCAGTCTATTTCAGGTCTTTGACACAGATACGCAGTATTTT. Its translation: CSLFQVFDTDTQYF.